Listed below are T cell receptor beta chains from one sample, sequenced in a study of T cells after posttransplantation cyclophosphamide. Method: immunoSEQ multiplex PCR; TCRdb's copy keeps in-frame clones and lacks some. The repertoire holds 16,000 or so clones, with around 85% as singletons. Sequencing was performed on PBMCs, taken after allogeneic stem cell transplant with calcineurin inhibitor and methotrexate. The receptor source for this set is a young adult female patient who received an allogeneic stem cell transplant from an unrelated donor, was CMV-positive, and had acute and chronic GVHD. These T cells may partly come from the graft donor. Each CDR3 is given with its conserved first and last residue. The D gene is left open where the match is weak. Not every row has a clone size; where given, it reads once, few, many or a size class.

d_gene: .
j_gene: TRBJ1-5
len: 14
abundance: .
v_gene: TRBV28
CDR3aa: CASGDLSSGQPQHF
CDR3nt: TGTGCCAGCGGAGATCTCTCCTCGGGGCAGCCCCAGCATTTT

d_gene: TRBD2
j_gene: TRBJ2-7
len: 19
abundance: .
v_gene: TRBV5-1
CDR3aa: CASSFGGTSGRPLSREQYF
CDR3nt: TGCGCCAGCAGCTTTGGGGGGACTAGCGGGAGACCTCTCTCTCGCGAGCAGTACTTC

d_gene: .
j_gene: TRBJ2-1
len: 14
abundance: .
v_gene: TRBV10-2
CDR3aa: CASSVQRRYNEQFF
CDR3nt: TGCGCCAGCAGTGTTCAGCGGAGGTACAATGAGCAGTTCTTC

d_gene: .
j_gene: TRBJ2-2
len: 13
abundance: .
v_gene: TRBV2
CDR3aa: CASSDQGTGELFF
CDR3nt: TGTGCCAGCAGTGACCAGGGGACCGGGGAGCTGTTTTTT

d_gene: .
j_gene: TRBJ1-2
len: 16
abundance: .
v_gene: TRBV7-9
CDR3aa: CASSPAVGAQTYGYTF
CDR3nt: TGTGCCAGCAGCCCGGCGGTGGGGGCGCAGACATATGGCTACACCTTC

d_gene: TRBD2
j_gene: TRBJ2-3
len: 17
abundance: once
v_gene: TRBV13
CDR3aa: CASSSQTSGVNTDTQYF
CDR3nt: TGTGCCAGCAGCTCGCAAACTAGCGGGGTCAACACAGATACGCAGTATTTT

d_gene: .
j_gene: TRBJ1-1
len: 13
abundance: .
v_gene: TRBV10-1
CDR3aa: CASSFKQNTEAFF
CDR3nt: TGCGCCAGCAGTTTTAAACAGAACACTGAAGCTTTCTTT

d_gene: .
j_gene: TRBJ1-5
len: 15
abundance: .
v_gene: TRBV30
CDR3aa: CAWSGGIVNNQPQHF
CDR3nt: TGTGCCTGGAGTGGCGGTATCGTAAACAATCAGCCCCAGCATTTT

d_gene: .
j_gene: TRBJ2-3
len: 19
abundance: few
v_gene: TRBV27
CDR3aa: CASSPDRGVVRDITDTQYF
CDR3nt: TGTGCCAGCAGTCCCGATAGGGGTGTGGTACGCGACATCACAGATACGCAGTATTTT

d_gene: TRBD1
j_gene: TRBJ2-3
len: 14
abundance: .
v_gene: TRBV29-1
CDR3aa: CSVKDRGGSDTQYF
CDR3nt: TGCAGCGTAAAGGACAGGGGAGGGTCAGATACGCAGTATTTT

d_gene: TRBD2
j_gene: TRBJ2-7
len: 15
abundance: .
v_gene: TRBV11-2
CDR3aa: CASSPELAGVYEQYF
CDR3nt: TGTGCCAGCAGCCCCGAGCTAGCGGGAGTCTACGAGCAGTACTTC

d_gene: TRBD1
j_gene: TRBJ2-1
len: 16
abundance: .
v_gene: TRBV6-5
CDR3aa: CASSSRRDRGYNEQFF
CDR3nt: TGTGCCAGCAGTTCCCGCCGGGACAGGGGTTACAATGAGCAGTTCTTC

d_gene: .
j_gene: TRBJ1-4
len: 15
abundance: .
v_gene: TRBV28
CDR3aa: CASSYGLATNEKLFF
CDR3nt: TGTGCCAGCAGTTATGGGCTTGCAACTAATGAAAAACTGTTTTTT

d_gene: .
j_gene: TRBJ2-7
len: 14
abundance: few
v_gene: TRBV7-9
CDR3aa: CASGRASHSYEQYF
CDR3nt: TGTGCCAGCGGCCGAGCTAGCCACTCCTACGAGCAGTACTTC

d_gene: .
j_gene: TRBJ1-5
len: 16
abundance: .
v_gene: TRBV27
CDR3aa: CASSSLGLTNNQPQHF
CDR3nt: TGTGCCAGCAGTTCCCTGGGACTGACCAACAATCAGCCCCAGCATTTT

d_gene: .
j_gene: TRBJ1-1
len: 14
abundance: .
v_gene: TRBV7-8
CDR3aa: CASSLGTGNTEAFF
CDR3nt: TGTGCCAGCAGCTTAGGAACGGGGAACACTGAAGCTTTCTTT

d_gene: .
j_gene: TRBJ1-2
len: 13
abundance: few
v_gene: TRBV19
CDR3aa: CASMGRERYGYTF
CDR3nt: TGTGCCAGTATGGGGAGGGAACGTTATGGCTACACCTTC